This entry lists 5 T cell receptor beta chains sequenced from one sample in a study of cytomegalovirus exposure and HLA in healthy donors. Assay used: immunoSEQ multiplex PCR; TCRdb lists only in-frame clones, some missing. The table lists about 160,000 clones, 70% to 90% of them singletons. The specimen sequenced was PBMCs. The receptors derive from a woman between 18 and 30 years old in good health and CMV-seronegative.

The rearrangement joins TRBV5-1 to TRBJ2-5; tentatively, D is TRBD2 (6 bases). The V end was cut by 4 bases, the J end by 2 bases, with 15 bases between. The CDR3 covers 15 residues. Germline V gene sequence: CDR1 SGHRS, CDR2 YFSETQ. The CDR3 DNA is TGCGCCAGCAGCCGGGGTAGCGGTGGGCAAGAGACCCAGTACTTC. It is translated as CASSRGSGGQETQYF.

This clone was recorded a few times. The rearrangement joins TRBV10-3 to TRBJ1-3, with TRBD1 matching 9 bases. This CDR3 is 12 amino acids long. From germline, CDR1 is ENHRY and CDR2 SYGVKD. V was pared by 10 bases and J by 10 bases, with 8 bases of the junction left unmatched. The CDR3 region is CATQGDRATIYF. In DNA form, the CDR3 reads TGTGCCACGCAAGGGGACAGGGCGACCATATATTTT.

The chain recombines TRBV29-1 with TRBJ2-6; possibly TRBD1 for D (5 bases). The CDR3 loop spans 15 amino acids. Germline V gives CDR1 SQVTM, CDR2 ANQGSEA. Deletions cut 6 bases from V and 4 bases from J, with 16 bases between. CDR3 in amino acids: CSVSGWGSGANVLTF. The CDR3, as DNA: TGCAGCGTATCTGGGTGGGGCTCCGGGGCCAACGTCCTGACTTTC.

The CDR3 sequence is CASSHRQGIDNEQFF. CDR3 sequence (DNA): TGTGCCAGCAGTCATAGACAGGGTATCGACAATGAGCAGTTCTTC. The genes are TRBV7-2 and TRBJ2-1; TRBD1 matches 7 bases. V was clipped by 6 bases and J by 5 bases; unmatched bases: 10. The CDR3 runs 15 residues. Germline V gives CDR1 SGHTA, CDR2 FQGNSA.

V usage is TRBV15 and J usage is TRBJ2-5; tentative D call: TRBD2 (5 bases). V dropped 0 bases and J dropped 2 bases, with 10 bases sitting between them. The CDR3 sequence is 15 residues long. The germline gives CDR1 LNHNV, CDR2 YYDKDF (reference sequence). The CDR3 protein is CATSRDPGGQETQYF. CDR3 nucleotides: TGTGCCACCAGCAGAGATCCAGGAGGTCAAGAGACCCAGTACTTC.